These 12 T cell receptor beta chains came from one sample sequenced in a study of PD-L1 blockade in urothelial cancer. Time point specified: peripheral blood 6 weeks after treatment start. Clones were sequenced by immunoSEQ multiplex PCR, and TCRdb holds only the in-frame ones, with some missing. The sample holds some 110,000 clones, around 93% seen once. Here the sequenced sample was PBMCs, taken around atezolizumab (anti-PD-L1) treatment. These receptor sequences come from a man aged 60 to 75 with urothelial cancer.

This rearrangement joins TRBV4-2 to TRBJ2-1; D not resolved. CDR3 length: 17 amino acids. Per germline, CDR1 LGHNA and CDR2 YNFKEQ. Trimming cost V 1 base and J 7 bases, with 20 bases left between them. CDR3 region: CASSQVGLLGRVNEQFF. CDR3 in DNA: TGTGCCAGCAGCCAAGTAGGCTTGTTGGGCAGAGTGAATGAGCAGTTCTTC.

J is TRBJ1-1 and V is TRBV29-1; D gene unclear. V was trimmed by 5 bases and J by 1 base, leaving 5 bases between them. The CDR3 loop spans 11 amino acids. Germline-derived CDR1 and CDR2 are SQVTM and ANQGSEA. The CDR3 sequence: CSVRANTEAFF. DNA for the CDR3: TGCAGCGTTCGAGCGAACACTGAAGCTTTCTTT.

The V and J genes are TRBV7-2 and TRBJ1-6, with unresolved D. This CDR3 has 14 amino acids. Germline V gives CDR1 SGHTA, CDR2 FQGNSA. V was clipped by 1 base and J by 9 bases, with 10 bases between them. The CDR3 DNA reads TGTGCCAGCAGCTTAGTAAAGGGAGGTTCACCCCTCCACTTT. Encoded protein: CASSLVKGGSPLHF. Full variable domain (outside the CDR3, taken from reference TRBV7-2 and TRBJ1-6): GAGVSQSPSNKVTEKGKDVELRCDPISGHTALYWYRQSLGQGLEFLIYFQGNSAPDKSGLPSDRFSAERTGGSVSTLTIQRTQQEDSAVYLCASSLVKGGSPLHFGNGTRLTVT.

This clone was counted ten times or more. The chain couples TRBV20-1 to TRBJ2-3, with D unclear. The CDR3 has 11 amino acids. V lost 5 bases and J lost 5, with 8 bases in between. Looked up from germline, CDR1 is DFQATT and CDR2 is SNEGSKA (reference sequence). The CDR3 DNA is TGCAGTGCTCGCCTAGGAGATACGCAGTATTTT. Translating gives CSARLGDTQYF.

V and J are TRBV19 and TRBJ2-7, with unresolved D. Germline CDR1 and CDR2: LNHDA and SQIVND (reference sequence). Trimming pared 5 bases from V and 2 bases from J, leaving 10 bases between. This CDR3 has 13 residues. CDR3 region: CASSGLRAYEQYF. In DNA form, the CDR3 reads TGTGCCAGTAGTGGCCTCCGGGCCTACGAGCAGTACTTC. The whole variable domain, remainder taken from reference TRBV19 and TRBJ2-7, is DGGITQSPKYLFRKEGQNVTLSCEQNLNHDAMYWYRQDPGQGLRLIYYSQIVNDFQKGDIAEGYSVSREKKESFPLTVTSAQKNPTAFYLCASSGLRAYEQYFGPGTRLTVT.

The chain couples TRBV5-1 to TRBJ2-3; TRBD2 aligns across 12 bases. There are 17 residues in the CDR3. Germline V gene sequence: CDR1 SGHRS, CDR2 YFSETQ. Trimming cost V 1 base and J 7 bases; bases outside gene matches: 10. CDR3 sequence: CASSLITSGGTMHTQYF. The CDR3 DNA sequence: TGCGCCAGCAGCTTGATTACTAGCGGGGGGACGATGCATACGCAGTATTTT.

Here the CDR3 DNA reads TGCGCCAGCAGCGAGGGCGGGGGGGCCCCCGGGGAGCTGTTTTTT. Translation: CASSEGGGAPGELFF. The chain has TRBV5-1 and TRBJ2-2; 9 bases align to TRBD2. V shed 4 bases and J 6 bases; nucleotides not matched to a gene: 7. This CDR3 is built from 15 residues. CDR1 and CDR2 (germline): SGHRS, YFSETQ. The whole variable domain, remainder taken from reference TRBV5-1 and TRBJ2-2, is KAGVTQTPRYLIKTRGQQVTLSCSPISGHRSVSWYQQTPGQGLQFLFEYFSETQRNKGNFPGRFSGRQFSNSRSEMNVSTLELGDSALYLCASSEGGGAPGELFFGEGSRLTVL.

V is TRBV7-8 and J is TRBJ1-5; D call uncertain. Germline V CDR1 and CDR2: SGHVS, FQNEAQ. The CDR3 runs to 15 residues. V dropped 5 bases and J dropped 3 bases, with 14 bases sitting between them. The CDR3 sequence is CASSPLGSTNQPQHF. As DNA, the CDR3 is TGTGCCAGCAGCCCCCTCGGTAGTACCAATCAGCCCCAGCATTTT.

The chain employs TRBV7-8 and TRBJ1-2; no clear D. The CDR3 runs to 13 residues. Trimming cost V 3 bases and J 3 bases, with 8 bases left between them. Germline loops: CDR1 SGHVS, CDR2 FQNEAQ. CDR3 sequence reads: CASSLEGHYGYTF. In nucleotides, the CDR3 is TGTGCCAGCAGCTTGGAGGGCCACTATGGCTACACCTTC.

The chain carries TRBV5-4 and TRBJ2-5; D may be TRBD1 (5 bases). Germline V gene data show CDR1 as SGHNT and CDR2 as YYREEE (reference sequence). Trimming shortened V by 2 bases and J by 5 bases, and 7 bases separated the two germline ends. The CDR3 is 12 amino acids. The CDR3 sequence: CASSFPGETQYF. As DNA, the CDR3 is TGTGCCAGCAGCTTTCCAGGGGAGACCCAGTACTTC.

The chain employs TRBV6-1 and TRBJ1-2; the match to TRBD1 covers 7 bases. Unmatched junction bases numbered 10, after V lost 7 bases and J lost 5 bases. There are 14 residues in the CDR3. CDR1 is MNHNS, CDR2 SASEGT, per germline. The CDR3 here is CASTDRDRDYGYTF. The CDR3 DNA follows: TGTGCCAGCACCGACAGGGATAGAGATTATGGCTACACCTTC.

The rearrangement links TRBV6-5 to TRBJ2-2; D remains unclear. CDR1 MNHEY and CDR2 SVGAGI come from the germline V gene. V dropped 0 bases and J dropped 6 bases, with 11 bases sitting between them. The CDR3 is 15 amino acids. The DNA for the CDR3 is TGTGCCAGCAGTTACTCGAACCTGGGCTCCGGGGAGCTGTTTTTT. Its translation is CASSYSNLGSGELFF.